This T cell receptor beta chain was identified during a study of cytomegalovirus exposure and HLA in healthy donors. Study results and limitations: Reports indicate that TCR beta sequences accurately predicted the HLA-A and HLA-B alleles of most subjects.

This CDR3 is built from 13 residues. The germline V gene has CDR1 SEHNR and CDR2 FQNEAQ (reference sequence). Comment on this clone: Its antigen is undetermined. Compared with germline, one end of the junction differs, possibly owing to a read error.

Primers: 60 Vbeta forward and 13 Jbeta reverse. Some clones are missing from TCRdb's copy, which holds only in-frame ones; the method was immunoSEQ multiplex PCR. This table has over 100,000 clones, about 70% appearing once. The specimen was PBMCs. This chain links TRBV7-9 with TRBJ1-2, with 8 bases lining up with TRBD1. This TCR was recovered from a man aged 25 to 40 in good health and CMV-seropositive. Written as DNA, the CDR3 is TGTTCCAGCAGCCCGGACAGGGTCTATGGCTACACCTTC. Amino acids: CSSSPDRVYGYTF.